Each of the 30 T cell receptor beta chains below was sequenced from the same sample in a study of blood T cells in healthy people across ages (dated by TCRdb to the mid-2010s). Libraries came from 5' RACE. Sequencing was performed on an Illumina HiSeq 2500. A second PCR of roughly 6 to 12 cycles was performed with a sample-barcoded 5' primer and a J-beta primer mix. The public sequencing data were trimmed at Q25 with fastp and processed into clonotypes with MiXCR by TCRdb, which kept only in-frame beta chains. Entries are consolidated by CDR3 protein sequence, retaining the most common genes and DNA. The sample includes approximately 600,000 distinct CDR3 sequences, with under 65% observed a single time. 30% to 40% of the sample rests with the top ten. Material: blood. The source is a man aged 55 to 69 in good health.

V is TRBV6-1 and J is TRBJ2-1, with 9 bases fitting TRBD1. V lost 7 bases, J lost 5 bases, and 6 bases stayed unmatched. This CDR3 is built from 14 residues. Looked up from germline, CDR1 is MNHNS and CDR2 is SASEGT. The CDR3 sequence is CASNSGQGNNEQFF. DNA of the CDR3: TGTGCCAGCAATTCGGGACAGGGTAACAATGAGCAGTTCTTC.

The chain links TRBV28 to TRBJ2-5, with D perhaps TRBD2 (5 bases). This CDR3 spans 15 amino acids. From germline, CDR1 is MDHEN and CDR2 SYDVKM. The V and J ends lost 6 bases and 4 bases respectively, with 18 bases between them. The CDR3 loop reads CASSSLEGPLETQYF. The CDR3 DNA is TGTGCCAGCAGCTCCCTTGAGGGCCCTTTAGAGACCCAGTACTTC.

The gene calls are TRBV19 and TRBJ1-2; no definite D call. The CDR3 runs to 13 residues. Germline CDR1 is LNHDA and CDR2 is SQIVND (reference sequence). The V and J ends lost 7 bases and 4 bases respectively, with 13 bases between them. DNA of the CDR3: TGTGCCAGTACCCCAAGTGGAAGCTATGGCTACACCTTC. Residues: CASTPSGSYGYTF.

This sequence joins TRBV27 and TRBJ2-1; 7 positions agree with TRBD2. The germline V gene has CDR1 MNHEY and CDR2 SMNVEV (reference sequence). The CDR3 covers 15 residues. J gave up 6 bases and V 8 bases, and 13 bases lay outside the gene matches. CDR3 protein: CASGVLLGGGNEQFF. CDR3 coding DNA: TGTGCCAGCGGGGTTTTGCTAGGCGGGGGCAATGAGCAGTTCTTC.

Turning to this clonotype: An end of the junction does not agree with germline; a read error may underlie this. The chain carries TRBV20-1 and TRBJ1-1; 8 bases agree with TRBD1. Germline values: CDR1 DFQATT, CDR2 SNEGSKA (reference sequence). CDR3 length: 14 residues. The DNA of the CDR3 is TGCAGTGCTAAGAGGCAGGGGGCTGACACTGAGGCTTTCTTT. It specifies CSAKRQGADTEAFF.

This chain connects TRBV2 to TRBJ2-2; 10 bases fit TRBD2. Losses at the gene ends were 5 bases for V and 5 bases for J; bases not matched to a gene: 5. Germline V CDR1 and CDR2: SNHLY, FYNNEI. The CDR3 loop spans 15 amino acids. CDR3 in amino acids: CASSPLAGDTGELFF. CDR3 coding DNA: TGTGCCAGCAGTCCCCTAGCGGGGGATACCGGGGAGCTGTTTTTT.

This clonotype was seen only a few times. The chain joins TRBV20-1 to TRBJ1-4; maybe TRBD1 (6 bases). There are 14 residues in the CDR3. Trimming stripped 3 bases from V and 7 bases from J, with 15 bases between. Germline CDR1 DFQATT, CDR2 SNEGSKA (reference sequence). The CDR3 protein is CSARGHQRGEKLFF. The CDR3 nucleotides are TGCAGTGCTAGGGGACACCAAAGGGGTGAAAAACTGTTTTTT.

The chain links TRBV28 to TRBJ1-2; D gene uncertain. Trimming removed 6 bases at V and 6 bases at J, with 14 bases between. Germline loops: CDR1 MDHEN, CDR2 SYDVKM. The CDR3 has 13 amino acids. The CDR3 sequence is CASRVTAANGYTF. CDR3 DNA: TGTGCCAGCAGGGTGACGGCAGCAAATGGCTACACCTTC.

The chain is built from TRBV5-4 and TRBJ2-1; D is perhaps TRBD1 (6 bases). V shed 1 base and J shed 5 bases, with 10 bases lying between them. The CDR3 is made up of 14 amino acids. In germline, CDR1 is SGHNT, CDR2 YYREEE (reference sequence). CDR3 sequence reads: CASSLPRGDNEQFF. The CDR3 region has the DNA TGTGCCAGCAGCTTGCCCAGGGGTGACAATGAGCAGTTCTTC.

The chain links TRBV20-1 to TRBJ1-2; tentative D call: TRBD1 (6 bases). The CDR3 has 13 amino acids. V was pared by 3 bases and J by 3 bases, with 11 bases between. CDR1 and CDR2 from the germline V gene are DFQATT and SNEGSKA (reference sequence). For the CDR3, the DNA is TGCAGTGCTAGTGCGACAGGATACTATGGCTACACCTTC. Protein: CSASATGYYGYTF.

In the case of this clonotype: Mismatch with germline at one junction end may stem from a read error. This rearrangement joins TRBV2 to TRBJ2-3, with a weak D call TRBD2 (6 bases). The CDR3 covers 13 residues. The germline V gene has CDR1 SNHLY and CDR2 FYNNEI. The chain's CDR3 is CASTSGYSDMQYF. CDR3 in DNA: TGTGCCAGCACGAGCGGGTACTCAGATATGCAGTATTTT.

The chain carries TRBV2 and TRBJ2-1; D might be TRBD1 (5 bases). Trimming removed 3 bases from V and 8 bases from J, with 14 bases in between. The CDR3 is 14 residues long. Per germline, CDR1 SNHLY and CDR2 FYNNEI. The CDR3 nucleotides are TGTGCCAGCAGTGATGGGCAGGGTGGTGATGAGCAGTTCTTC. Translated, it gives CASSDGQGGDEQFF.

This rearrangement joins TRBV15 to TRBJ2-1; a possible D gene is TRBD2 (6 bases). Per germline, CDR1 LNHNV and CDR2 YYDKDF (reference sequence). Trimming took 3 bases from V and 13 from J, leaving 28 bases between them. The CDR3 has 17 residues. The CDR3 spells CATSSIDSSWAGKTQFF. The CDR3 DNA follows: TGTGCCACCAGCAGCATAGACAGCTCTTGGGCGGGGAAGACCCAGTTCTTC.

J is TRBJ1-4 and V is TRBV10-3; TRBD1 aligns across 7 bases. The ends lost 6 bases at V and 8 bases at J; junction bases unmatched: 6. This CDR3 region has 13 residues. CDR1 ENHRY and CDR2 SYGVKD come from the germline V gene. CDR3 sequence reads: CAIRDRIEEKLFF. The CDR3, as DNA: TGTGCCATCAGGGACAGGATAGAGGAAAAACTGTTTTTT.

The V gene is TRBV11-2, the J gene TRBJ2-6; unclear D gene. Germline V CDR1 and CDR2: SGHAT, FQNNGV. This CDR3 region has 15 residues. V was pared by 2 bases and J by 0 bases, with 5 bases between. The CDR3 DNA reads TGTGCCAGCAGCTTACTAAGCTCTGGGGCCAACGTCCTGACTTTC. Amino acid sequence: CASSLLSSGANVLTF.

This clonotype was seen just once. The chain uses TRBV15 and TRBJ2-3; D perhaps matches TRBD2 (6 bases). The CDR3 is 19 amino acids. In germline, CDR1 is LNHNV, CDR2 YYDKDF (reference sequence). Trimming cost V 1 base and J 0 bases, with 20 bases left between them. CDR3 residues: CATSRVELALFLSTDTQYF. The DNA for the CDR3 is TGTGCCACCAGCAGAGTTGAACTAGCCTTATTCCTCAGCACAGATACGCAGTATTTT.

This clonotype came up many times. A much larger clone is a single base away; this may be a read error. V gene TRBV28 combines with J gene TRBJ2-1; D not resolved. CDR3 length: 14 residues. Deletions cut 5 bases from V and 2 bases from J, with 10 bases between. Germline V gene sequence: CDR1 MDHEN, CDR2 SYDVKM. As DNA, the CDR3 is TGTGCCAGCAGTGTTAAACCCACCTACAATGAGCAGTTCTTC. Translating gives CASSVKPTYNEQFF.

The chain couples TRBV25-1 to TRBJ2-5; D is uncertain. Germline values: CDR1 MGHDK, CDR2 SYGVNS. Trimming took 1 base from V and 5 from J, leaving 14 bases between them. The CDR3 is made up of 15 amino acids. CDR3 nucleotide sequence: TGTGCCAGCAGTGAATTAGCCAGGTACGGCGAGACCCAGTACTTC. Translating gives CASSELARYGETQYF.

This chain connects TRBV3-1 to TRBJ2-1; 11 bases match TRBD2. Losses at the gene ends were 7 bases for V and 6 bases for J; bases not matched to a gene: 5. Germline V gene lookup returns CDR1 LGHDT and CDR2 YNNKEL (reference sequence). This CDR3 has 14 amino acids. The CDR3 coding sequence is TGTGCCAGCACCCCTAGCGGGGGGTCCAATGAGCAGTTCTTC. It translates to CASTPSGGSNEQFF.

The chain has TRBV12-3 or TRBV12-4 and TRBJ2-1; TRBD2 matches at 10 bases. The CDR3 is made up of 15 amino acids. The V and J ends lost 5 bases and 10 bases, in that order; junction bases with no gene match: 11. DNA of the CDR3: TGTGCCAGCAGTGTCCCCCTAGCGGGGGTTGAGGAGCAGTTCTTC. As protein: CASSVPLAGVEEQFF.

This clonotype was observed a few times. The V call is TRBV5-1, the J call TRBJ1-6, with D unclear. The germline CDR1 and CDR2 sequences are SGHRS and YFSETQ. V lost 0 bases to trimming and J lost 6 bases, with 4 bases between them. The CDR3 runs 13 residues. This CDR3 is CASSLDSNSPLHF. CDR3 DNA sequence: TGCGCCAGCAGCTTGGACAGTAATTCACCCCTCCACTTT.

This clonotype has a handful of counts. The rearrangement uses TRBV6-5 and TRBJ2-3; D remains ambiguous. Germline CDR1 is MNHEY and CDR2 is SVGAGI. The V gene lost 5 bases and the J gene lost 14 bases, with 17 bases spanning the gap. The CDR3 is 12 residues long. CDR3 region: CASSPSFGPWYF. The CDR3 bases are TGTGCCAGCAGTCCGTCGTTTGGCCCATGGTATTTT.

The chain uses TRBV2 and TRBJ1-1, with D uncertain. Germline V gene sequence: CDR1 SNHLY, CDR2 FYNNEI. Trimming took 9 bases from V and 2 from J, leaving 13 bases between them. CDR3 length: 13 amino acids. The CDR3 sequence: CASAGPANTEAFF. For the CDR3, the DNA is TGTGCCAGTGCGGGCCCAGCTAACACTGAAGCTTTCTTT.

This rearrangement joins TRBV20-1 to TRBJ2-2, with a weak D call TRBD1 (6 bases). The V end lost 6 bases, the J end lost 5 bases, and 16 bases lay between the germline ends. CDR1 and CDR2 from the germline V gene are DFQATT and SNEGSKA (reference sequence). The CDR3 runs to 14 residues. CDR3 loop: CSAPDRRSTGELFF. CDR3 sequence (DNA): TGCAGTGCCCCGGACAGACGGAGTACCGGGGAGCTGTTTTTT.

The CDR3 sequence is CASSSPAGGASFEQFF. As DNA, the CDR3 is TGTGCCAGCAGCTCACCAGCAGGGGGGGCCTCGTTTGAGCAGTTCTTC. V gene TRBV9 combines with J gene TRBJ2-1; perhaps D is TRBD1 or TRBD2 (7 bases each). Per germline, CDR1 SGDLS and CDR2 YYNGEE. Deletions cut 4 bases from V and 9 bases from J, with 23 bases between. This CDR3 comprises 16 residues.

V is TRBV10-2 and J is TRBJ2-5; D not resolved. Germline assignment: CDR1 WSHSY and CDR2 SAAADI. Trimming cost V 3 bases and J 4 bases, with 12 bases left between them. CDR3 length: 14 residues. The CDR3 region has the DNA TGCGCCAGCAGTGATCAAGGGCCTAGAGAGACCCAGTACTTC. Amino acid sequence: CASSDQGPRETQYF.

This clonotype was observed once. The chain employs TRBV4-1 and TRBJ2-3; a possible D gene is TRBD1 (5 bases). This CDR3 has 16 residues. Germline CDR1 MGHRA, CDR2 YSYEKL. Trimming stripped 2 bases from V and 0 bases from J, with 12 bases between. The chain's CDR3 is CASSQLAGPSTDTQYF. DNA of the CDR3: TGCGCCAGCAGCCAATTGGCAGGGCCTAGCACAGATACGCAGTATTTT.

V gene TRBV4-1 combines with J gene TRBJ2-3; D may be TRBD1 or TRBD2 (5 bases each). Germline V gene lookup returns CDR1 MGHRA and CDR2 YSYEKL. The CDR3 has 15 amino acids. The V gene lost 1 base and the J gene lost 2 bases, with 10 bases spanning the gap. The CDR3 protein is CASSQGVGTTDTQYF. The DNA of the CDR3 is TGCGCCAGCAGCCAAGGGGTGGGGACCACAGATACGCAGTATTTT.

In its sample, this clonotype was seen once. The chain employs TRBV5-1 and TRBJ2-7, with 9 positions matching TRBD2. The CDR3 has 15 amino acids. V lost 4 bases and J lost 3; bases outside the gene matches: 8. Germline loops: CDR1 SGHRS, CDR2 YFSETQ. The CDR3 protein is CASSAAGGPYYEQYF. The CDR3 DNA is TGCGCCAGCAGCGCGGCGGGGGGGCCCTACTACGAGCAGTACTTC.

As concerns this clonotype: The junction does not match germline at one end; this may be a read error. The rearrangement joins TRBV7-2 to TRBJ2-5; D is tentatively TRBD1 or TRBD2 (5 bases each). This CDR3 is 15 amino acids long. Germline V gene sequence: CDR1 SGHTA, CDR2 FQGNSA. DNA of the CDR3: TGTGCCAGCAGCTTAGAGGTGGGGGAACAAGGGACCCAGTACTTC. Its translation is CASSLEVGEQGTQYF.